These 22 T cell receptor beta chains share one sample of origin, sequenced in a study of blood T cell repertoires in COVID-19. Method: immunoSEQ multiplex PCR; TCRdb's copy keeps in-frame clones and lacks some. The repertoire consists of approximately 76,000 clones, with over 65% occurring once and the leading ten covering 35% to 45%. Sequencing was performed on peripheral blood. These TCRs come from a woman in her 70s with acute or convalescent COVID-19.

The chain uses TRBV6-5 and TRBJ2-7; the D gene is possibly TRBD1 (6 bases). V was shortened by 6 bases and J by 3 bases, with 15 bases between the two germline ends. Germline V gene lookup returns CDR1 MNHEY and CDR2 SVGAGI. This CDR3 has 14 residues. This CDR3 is CASSLQGRFYEQYF. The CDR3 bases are TGTGCCAGCAGCCTACAGGGTAGGTTCTACGAGCAGTACTTC.

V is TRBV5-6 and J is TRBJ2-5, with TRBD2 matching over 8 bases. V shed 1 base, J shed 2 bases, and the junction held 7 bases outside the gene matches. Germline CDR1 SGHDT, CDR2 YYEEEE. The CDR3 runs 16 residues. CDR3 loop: CASSLIPAGGQETQYF. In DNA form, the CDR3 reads TGTGCCAGCAGCTTGATTCCCGCGGGAGGTCAAGAGACCCAGTACTTC.

The CDR3 sequence is CASSLERIEGELFF. CDR3 coding DNA: TGCGCCAGCAGCTTGGAGCGAATCGAGGGGGAGCTGTTTTTT. V and J are TRBV5-1 and TRBJ2-2; D is ambiguous. The germline V gene encodes CDR1 SGHRS and CDR2 YFSETQ. V gave up 0 bases and J gave up 8 bases, with 11 bases separating them. CDR3 size: 14 residues.

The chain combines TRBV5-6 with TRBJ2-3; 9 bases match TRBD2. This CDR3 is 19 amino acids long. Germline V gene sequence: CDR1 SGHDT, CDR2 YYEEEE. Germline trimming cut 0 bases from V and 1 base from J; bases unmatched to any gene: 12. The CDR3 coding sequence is TGTGCCAGCAGCTTGGCCTCGGTAGCGGGAGCCCGAGGCACAGATACGCAGTATTTT. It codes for CASSLASVAGARGTDTQYF.

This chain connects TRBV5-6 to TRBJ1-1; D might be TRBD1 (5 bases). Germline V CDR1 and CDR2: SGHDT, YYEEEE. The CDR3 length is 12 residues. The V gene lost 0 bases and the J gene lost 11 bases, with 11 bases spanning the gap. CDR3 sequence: CASSLGGRDAFF. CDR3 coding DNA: TGTGCCAGCAGCTTGGGGGGCAGGGATGCTTTCTTT.

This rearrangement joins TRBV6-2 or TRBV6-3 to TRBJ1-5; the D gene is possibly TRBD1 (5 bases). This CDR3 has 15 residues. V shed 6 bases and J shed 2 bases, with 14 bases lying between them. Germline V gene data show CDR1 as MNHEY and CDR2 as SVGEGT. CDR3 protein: CASSDGGSGNQPQHF. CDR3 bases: TGTGCCAGCAGCGACGGGGGTTCCGGCAATCAGCCCCAGCATTTT.

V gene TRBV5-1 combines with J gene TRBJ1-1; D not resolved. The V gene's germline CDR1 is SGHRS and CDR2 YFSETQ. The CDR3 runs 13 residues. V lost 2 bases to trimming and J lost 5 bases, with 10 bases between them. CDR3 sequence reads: CASSFGILTEAFF. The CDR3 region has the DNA TGCGCCAGCAGCTTCGGTATCTTAACTGAAGCTTTCTTT.

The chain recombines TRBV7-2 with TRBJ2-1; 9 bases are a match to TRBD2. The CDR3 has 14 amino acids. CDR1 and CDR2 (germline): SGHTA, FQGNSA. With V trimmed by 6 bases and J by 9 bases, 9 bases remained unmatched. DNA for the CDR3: TGTGCCAGCAGTTTTTCCACTAGCGGGTCTGAGCAGTTCTTC. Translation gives CASSFSTSGSEQFF.

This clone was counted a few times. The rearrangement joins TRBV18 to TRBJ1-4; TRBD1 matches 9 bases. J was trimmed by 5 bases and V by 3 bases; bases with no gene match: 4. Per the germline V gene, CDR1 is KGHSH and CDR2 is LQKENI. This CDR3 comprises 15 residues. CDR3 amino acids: CASSPGTGRNEKLFF. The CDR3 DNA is TGTGCCAGCTCACCTGGGACAGGGAGAAATGAAAAACTGTTTTTT.

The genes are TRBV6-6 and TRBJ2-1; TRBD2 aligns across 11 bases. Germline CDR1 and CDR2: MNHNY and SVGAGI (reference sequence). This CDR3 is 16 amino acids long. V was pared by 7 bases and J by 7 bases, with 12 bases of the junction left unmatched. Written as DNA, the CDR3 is TGTGCCAGCAACTCCCAGGTAGCGGGGGGGCGGAATGAGCAGTTCTTC. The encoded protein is CASNSQVAGGRNEQFF.

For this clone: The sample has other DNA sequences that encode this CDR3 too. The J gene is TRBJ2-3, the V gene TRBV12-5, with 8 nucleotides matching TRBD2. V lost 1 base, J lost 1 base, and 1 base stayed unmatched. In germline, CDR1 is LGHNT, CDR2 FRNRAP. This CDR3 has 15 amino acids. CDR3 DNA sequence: TGTGCTAGTGGTTTGGGAGCGGGGGGCACAGATACGCAGTATTTT. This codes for CASGLGAGGTDTQYF.

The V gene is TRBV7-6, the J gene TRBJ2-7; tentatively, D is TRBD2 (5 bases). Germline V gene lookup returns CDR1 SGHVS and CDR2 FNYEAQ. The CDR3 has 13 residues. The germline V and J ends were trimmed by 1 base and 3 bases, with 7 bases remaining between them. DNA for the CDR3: TGTGCCAGCAGCTTAGGAAGCGGCTACGAGCAGTACTTC. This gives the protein CASSLGSGYEQYF.

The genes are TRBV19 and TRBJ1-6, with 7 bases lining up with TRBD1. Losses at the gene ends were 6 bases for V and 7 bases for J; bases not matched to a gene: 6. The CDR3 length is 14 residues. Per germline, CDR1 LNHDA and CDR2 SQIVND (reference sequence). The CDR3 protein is CASRGDSSNSPLHF. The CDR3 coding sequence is TGTGCCAGTAGGGGGGACAGTTCCAATTCACCCCTCCACTTT.

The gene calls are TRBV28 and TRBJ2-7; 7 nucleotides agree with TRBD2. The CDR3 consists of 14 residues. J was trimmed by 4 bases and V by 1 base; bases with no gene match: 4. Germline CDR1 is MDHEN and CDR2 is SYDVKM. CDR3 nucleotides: TGTGCCAGCAGTTTATTATCGGGAGGATACGAGCAGTACTTC. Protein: CASSLLSGGYEQYF.

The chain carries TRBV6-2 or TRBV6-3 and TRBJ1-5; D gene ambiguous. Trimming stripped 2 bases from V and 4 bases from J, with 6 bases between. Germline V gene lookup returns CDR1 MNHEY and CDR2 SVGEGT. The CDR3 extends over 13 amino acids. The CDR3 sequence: CASSYRENQPQHF. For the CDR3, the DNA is TGTGCCAGCAGTTACAGGGAGAATCAGCCCCAGCATTTT.

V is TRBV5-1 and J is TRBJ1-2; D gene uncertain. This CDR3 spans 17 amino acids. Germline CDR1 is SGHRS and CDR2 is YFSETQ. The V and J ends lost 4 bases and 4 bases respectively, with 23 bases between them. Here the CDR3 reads CASSLIVGSRGSYGYTF. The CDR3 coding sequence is TGCGCCAGCAGCCTCATCGTAGGGAGTCGAGGGTCCTATGGCTACACCTTC.

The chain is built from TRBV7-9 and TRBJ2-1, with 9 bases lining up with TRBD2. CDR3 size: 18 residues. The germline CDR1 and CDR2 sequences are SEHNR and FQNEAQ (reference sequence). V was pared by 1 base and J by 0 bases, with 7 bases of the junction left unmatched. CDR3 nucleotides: TGTGCCAGCAGCTTAGAAGCTAGCGGGGTTCTCTCCTACAATGAGCAGTTCTTC. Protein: CASSLEASGVLSYNEQFF.

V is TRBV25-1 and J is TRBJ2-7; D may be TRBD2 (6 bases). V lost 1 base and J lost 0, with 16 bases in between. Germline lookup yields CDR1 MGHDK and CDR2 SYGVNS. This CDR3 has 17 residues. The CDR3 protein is CASSESGAGRSSYEQYF. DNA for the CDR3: TGTGCCAGCAGTGAATCGGGCGCGGGGCGAAGCTCCTACGAGCAGTACTTC.

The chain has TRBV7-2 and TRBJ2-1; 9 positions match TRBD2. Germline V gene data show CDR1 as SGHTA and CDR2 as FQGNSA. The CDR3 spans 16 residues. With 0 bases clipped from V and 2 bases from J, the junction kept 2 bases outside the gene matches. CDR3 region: CASSLASSGAYNEQFF. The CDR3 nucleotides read TGTGCCAGCAGCTTAGCTTCTAGCGGGGCCTACAATGAGCAGTTCTTC. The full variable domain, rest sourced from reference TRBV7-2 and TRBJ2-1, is GAGVSQSPSNKVTEKGKDVELRCDPISGHTALYWYRQSLGQGLEFLIYFQGNSAPDKSGLPSDRFSAERTGGSVSTLTIQRTQQEDSAVYLCASSLASSGAYNEQFFGPGTRLTVL.

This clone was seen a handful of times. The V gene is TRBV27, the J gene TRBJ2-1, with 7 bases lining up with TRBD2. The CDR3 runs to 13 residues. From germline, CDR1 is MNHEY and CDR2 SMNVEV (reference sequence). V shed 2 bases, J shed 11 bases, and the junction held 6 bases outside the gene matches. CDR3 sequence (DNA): TGTGCCAGCAGTTTAAGACTAGCAATGAAGCAGTTCTTC. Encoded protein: CASSLRLAMKQFF.

CDR3: CASSFLQGRGPPLHF. The CDR3 DNA is TGTGCCAGCAGTTTCCTACAGGGAAGGGGGCCACCCCTCCACTTT. The chain carries TRBV28 and TRBJ1-6, with 7 nucleotides matching TRBD1. Germline CDR1 is MDHEN and CDR2 is SYDVKM. The CDR3 covers 15 residues. V lost 3 bases, J lost 11 bases, and 10 bases stayed unmatched.

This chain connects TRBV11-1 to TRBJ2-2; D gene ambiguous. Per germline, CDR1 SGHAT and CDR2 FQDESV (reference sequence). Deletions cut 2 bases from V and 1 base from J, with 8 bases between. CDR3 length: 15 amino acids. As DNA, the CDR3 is TGTGCCAGCAGCTTACAGGATCGGAACACCGGGGAGCTGTTTTTT. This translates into CASSLQDRNTGELFF.